The 15 T cell receptor beta chains in this list originate from one sample, sequenced in a study of blood T cell repertoires in COVID-19. Clones were sequenced by immunoSEQ multiplex PCR, and TCRdb holds only the in-frame ones, with some missing. The sample holds tens of thousands of clones, roughly 80% seen once. Sequencing used peripheral blood. These receptors came from a human donor in a cohort sampled during active COVID-19.

The chain links TRBV5-1 to TRBJ1-4; D possibly corresponds to TRBD1 (5 bases). Germline values: CDR1 SGHRS, CDR2 YFSETQ. The CDR3 has 16 amino acids. The germline V and J ends were trimmed by 0 bases and 3 bases, with 12 bases remaining between them. As DNA, the CDR3 is TGCGCCAGCAGCTTGGAGCCCCCGGGGGCTAATGAAAAACTGTTTTTT. Residues: CASSLEPPGANEKLFF. Looking up the rest from reference TRBV5-1 and TRBJ1-4 gives the full variable domain: KAGVTQTPRYLIKTRGQQVTLSCSPISGHRSVSWYQQTPGQGLQFLFEYFSETQRNKGNFPGRFSGRQFSNSRSEMNVSTLELGDSALYLCASSLEPPGANEKLFFGSGTQLSVL.

This clone appeared a few times. The chain carries TRBV11-2 and TRBJ1-2, with a tentative D call TRBD1 (5 bases). Germline CDR1 reads SGHAT; CDR2 reads FQNNGV. The V end was cut by 5 bases, the J end by 2 bases, with 9 bases between. The CDR3 runs to 13 residues. The CDR3 sequence is CASSPDKNYGYTF. DNA of the CDR3: TGTGCCAGCAGCCCGGACAAGAACTATGGCTACACCTTC.

The chain uses TRBV30 and TRBJ2-4; D might be TRBD2 (6 bases). V was trimmed by 5 bases and J by 8 bases, leaving 13 bases between them. The CDR3 is made up of 12 amino acids. Germline-derived CDR1 and CDR2 are GTSNPN and SVGIG (reference sequence). This CDR3 reads CAWAEGGHIQYF. The DNA for the CDR3 is TGTGCCTGGGCGGAGGGCGGTCACATTCAGTACTTC. The whole variable domain, remainder taken from reference TRBV30 and TRBJ2-4, is SQTIHQWPATLVQPVGSPLSLECTVEGTSNPNLYWYRQAAGRGLQLLFYSVGIGQISSEVPQNLSASRPQDRQFILSSKKLLLSDSGFYLCAWAEGGHIQYFGAGTRLSVL.

The J gene is TRBJ2-2, the V gene TRBV2; D is perhaps TRBD2 (6 bases). V dropped 6 bases and J dropped 2 bases, with 13 bases sitting between them. Germline V gene sequence: CDR1 SNHLY, CDR2 FYNNEI. The CDR3 sequence is 15 residues long. The chain's CDR3 is CASSPSARNTGELFF. The CDR3 DNA is TGTGCCAGCAGCCCTAGCGCCCGAAACACCGGGGAGCTGTTTTTT.

This chain links TRBV29-1 with TRBJ2-7; a weak D match, TRBD2 (6 bases). Germline V lookup: CDR1 SQVTM, CDR2 ANQGSEA. Trimming took off 8 bases at V and 1 base at J, with 12 bases between the two ends. CDR3 length equals 12 residues. CDR3 nucleotides: TGCAGCACCGGGGGTGATTCCTACGAGCAGTACTTC. The encoded protein is CSTGGDSYEQYF.

The chain carries TRBV6-2 or TRBV6-3 and TRBJ2-7; the match to TRBD1 covers 7 bases. The V gene's germline CDR1 is MNHEY and CDR2 SVGEGT. This CDR3 has 14 residues. V lost 5 bases to trimming and J lost 1 base; unmatched junction nucleotides: 5. CDR3 amino acids: CASSQRDRSYEQYF. CDR3 DNA: TGTGCCAGCAGTCAAAGGGACAGATCCTACGAGCAGTACTTC.

The chain carries TRBV4-2 and TRBJ1-1; 7 nucleotides agree with TRBD1. Germline V CDR1 and CDR2: LGHNA, YNFKEQ. This CDR3 region has 13 residues. Unmatched junction bases numbered 4, after V lost 0 bases and J lost 9 bases. The CDR3 DNA follows: TGTGCCAGCAGCCAAGATTGGGGACAGAAAGCTTTCTTT. This translates into CASSQDWGQKAFF.

This chain links TRBV3-1 (or the pseudogene TRBV3-2) with TRBJ1-5, with D uncertain. This CDR3 spans 15 amino acids. V lost 0 bases, J lost 4 bases, and 10 bases lay in between. CDR1 and CDR2 (germline): LGHDT, YNNKEL (reference sequence). DNA for the CDR3: TGTGCCAGCAGCCAAGAGAGGTCCCCGAATCAGCCCCAGCATTTT. Translating gives CASSQERSPNQPQHF.

The J gene is TRBJ1-1, the V gene TRBV12-3 or TRBV12-4; the D gene is possibly TRBD1 (6 bases). V lost 4 bases and J 7 bases, leaving 13 bases between the germline ends. This CDR3 is 13 amino acids long. CDR3 DNA: TGTGCCAGCAGTTCGCACGGGACATTTGAAGCTTTCTTT. This translates into CASSSHGTFEAFF.

V and J are TRBV6-5 and TRBJ2-7, with D tentatively TRBD2 (6 bases). The CDR3 totals 13 residues. Germline-derived CDR1 and CDR2 are MNHEY and SVGAGI. Trimming removed 2 bases from V and 4 bases from J, with 9 bases in between. The CDR3: CASSYGGRYEQYF. The CDR3 coding sequence is TGTGCCAGCAGTTACGGAGGGAGATACGAGCAGTACTTC.

The V gene is TRBV9, the J gene TRBJ2-5, with 8 nucleotides matching TRBD2. Per the germline V gene, CDR1 is SGDLS and CDR2 is YYNGEE. The junction had 7 bases not matched to a gene; V was cut back by 2 bases and J by 7 bases. This CDR3 comprises 14 residues. CDR3 sequence: CASSVSGLEATQYF. The CDR3 DNA is TGTGCCAGCAGCGTCTCGGGACTAGAGGCGACCCAGTACTTC. Full variable domain (rest looked up from reference TRBV9 and TRBJ2-5): DSGVTQTPKHLITATGQRVTLRCSPRSGDLSVYWYQQSLDQGLQFLIQYYNGEERAKGNILERFSAQQFPDLHSELNLSSLELGDSALYFCASSVSGLEATQYFGPGTRLLVL.

J is TRBJ1-6 and V is TRBV6-5; D is unclear. Germline lookup yields CDR1 MNHEY and CDR2 SVGAGI. This CDR3 spans 15 amino acids. With 6 bases removed from V and 3 bases from J, the gap between germline ends came to 12 bases. The CDR3 nucleotides are TGTGCCAGCAGATTGGCCGACAACTATAATTCACCCCTCCACTTT. Its translation is CASRLADNYNSPLHF.

The count of this clone is one. The V call is TRBV3-1 (or the pseudogene TRBV3-2), the J call TRBJ2-3, with a weak D call TRBD2 (6 bases). V was shortened by 3 bases and J by 4 bases, with 8 bases between the two germline ends. The CDR3 is 13 residues long. Germline V gene sequence: CDR1 LGHDT, CDR2 YNNKEL (reference sequence). The CDR3, as DNA: TGTGCCAGCAGCCAGGGGGGTGCAGATACGCAGTATTTT. It is translated as CASSQGGADTQYF.

The chain employs TRBV5-1 and TRBJ2-1, with D possibly being TRBD2 (5 bases). Germline V lookup: CDR1 SGHRS, CDR2 YFSETQ. This CDR3 region has 14 residues. V lost 0 bases and J 7 bases, leaving 11 bases between the germline ends. As DNA, the CDR3 is TGCGCCAGCAGCTTGGCCCTAGCAGGTAATGAGCAGTTCTTC. Its protein is CASSLALAGNEQFF.

The J gene is TRBJ2-6, the V gene TRBV6-5; D is ambiguous. V gave up 6 bases and J gave up 0 bases, with 9 bases separating them. The CDR3 totals 15 residues. Germline V gene sequence: CDR1 MNHEY, CDR2 SVGAGI. CDR3 region: CASRINYSGANVLTF. In DNA, the CDR3 is TGTGCCAGCAGGATCAACTACTCTGGGGCCAACGTCCTGACTTTC.